This TCR beta chain is drawn from a study of PD-1 and CTLA-4 blockade in melanoma (dated by TCRdb to the early 2020s). Background on the whole study: In patients with melanoma, the study measured the effects of PD-1 blockade versus CTLA-4 blockade on the melanoma-reactive CD8 T cell response.

The CDR3 starts with the cysteine, ends with the phenylalanine, and has 15 residues. Only CDR3 DNA remains: 45 bases, in frame from the first base. The junction shows trimming of 5 bases on V and 3 bases on J, plus 16 bases between the germline ends. CDR1 and CDR2 are drawn from the germline V gene (reference sequence): SEHNR, FQNEAQ. Concerning this clone itself: This clone's antigen is unknown. Base qualities are missing; no much larger clone stands one base away.

The library was built by means of the immunoSEQ multiplex PCR assay. The source is immuneACCESS, and TCRdb retained only in-frame sequences with V and J called. Part of the clones is not carried over; for the studies checked, unresolved V genes explain less than half of this, and the remainder is unexplained. This sample holds about 21,000 clones; 88% were observed only once. The ten top clones hold 7.8% of the sample. The V and J genes are TRBV7-9 and TRBJ1-1; D gene: possibly TRBD1, on 5 matching bases. The clonotype comes from a human donor with melanoma. Specimen: CD8+ T cells from peripheral blood, collected before anti-PD-1 treatment. The CDR3 protein: CASSLGQGMDTEAFF. The nucleotides read TGTGCCAGCAGCCTAGGACAAGGAATGGACACTGAAGCTTTCTTT.